This T cell receptor beta chain was found in a study of T cells in localized non-small cell lung cancer. Study-level points and caveats: Uninvolved adjacent lung had more T cell clonality than any other tissue, topping tumor.

Comments on this clone: Its antigen is as yet unknown.

The data were produced by immunoSEQ multiplex PCR, yet TCRdb's version contains in-frame clones alone and is incomplete. There are around 35,000 clones in the sample; more than 85% occur only once, and roughly 12% lies in the top ten. The trim removed 8 bases at V and 5 bases at J, leaving 14 bases unmatched. The CDR3 has 16 amino acids. Per the germline V gene, CDR1 is SGHAT and CDR2 is FQDESV (reference sequence). The clonotype originates from a female donor older than 55 with stage II lung adenocarcinoma. The sequences come from peripheral blood mononuclear cells, collected before any cancer treatment. The chain is built from TRBV11-1 and TRBJ1-1, with 10 bases matching TRBD1. The CDR3 nucleotides are TGTGCCAGCGGCCTATGGACAGGGGGGGTCGGAACTGAAGCTTTCTTT. Its protein is CASGLWTGGVGTEAFF.